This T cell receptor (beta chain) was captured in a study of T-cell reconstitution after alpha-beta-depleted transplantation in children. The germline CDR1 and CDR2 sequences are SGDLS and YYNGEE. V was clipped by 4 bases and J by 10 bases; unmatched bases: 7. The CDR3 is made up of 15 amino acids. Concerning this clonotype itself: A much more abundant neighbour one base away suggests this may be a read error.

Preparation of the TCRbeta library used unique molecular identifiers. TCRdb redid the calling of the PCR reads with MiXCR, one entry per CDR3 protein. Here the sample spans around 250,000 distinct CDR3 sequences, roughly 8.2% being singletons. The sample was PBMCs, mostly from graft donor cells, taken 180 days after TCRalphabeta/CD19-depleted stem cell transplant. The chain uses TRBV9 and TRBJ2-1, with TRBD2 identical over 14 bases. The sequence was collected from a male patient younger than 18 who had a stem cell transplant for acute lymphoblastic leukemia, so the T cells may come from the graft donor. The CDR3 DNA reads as TGTGCCAGCAGCACCGGACTAGCGGGAGGTCACGAGCAGTTCTTC. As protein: CASSTGLAGGHEQFF.